This T cell receptor beta chain is drawn from a study of sequential checkpoint blockade in melanoma. Study as a whole: After both sequences, patients received maintenance nivolumab.

CDR1 is MNHEY, CDR2 SVGAGI, per germline. The CDR3 contains 12 residues. The V end was cut by 0 bases, the J end by 12 bases, with 11 bases between. Assay used: immunoSEQ multiplex PCR; TCRdb lists only in-frame clones, some missing. The data contain 23,000 or so clones, about two thirds of them seen just once; the ten biggest clones take up approximately 18%. The treatment here: randomized to nivolumab then ipilimumab (arm A) or the reverse (arm B). Live CD3+CD8+ CD19− CD56− cells were sorted from PBMCs. The chain joins TRBV6-5 to TRBJ1-1; perhaps TRBD1 as D (6 bases). The sample consisted of CD8+ T cells sorted from blood (inferred from file names), taken from a patient given nivolumab and ipilimumab in sequence. The source of this sequence is a human donor with melanoma. The CDR3 DNA reads TGTGCCAGCAGTTACTCAGGACAGACCCCTTTCTTT. Its translation: CASSYSGQTPFF.